This T cell receptor beta chain was observed in a study of response to subunit inactivated influenza vaccine. Study findings and constraints: It was the authors' suggestion that each seasonal influenza vaccination recruits few new T cells.

Germline loops: CDR1 LGHNA, CDR2 YNFKEQ. The CDR3 has 16 amino acids. Worth noting for this clonotype: The antigen remains unidentified. The junction departs from the called germline gene at one end, perhaps through a read error.

TCRdb re-derived calls from the RT-PCR reads in MiXCR, one entry per CDR3 protein. The sample comprises 300,000 to 350,000 distinct CDR3 sequences, 20% to 25% of which are singletons, and around 9.6% rests with the top ten. Source: PBMCs from blood, taken approximately 20 months after vaccination. The rearrangement uses TRBV4-2 and TRBJ1-2; D uncertain. The receptor's source is a man in his fifties or sixties who received an inactivated influenza vaccine. The CDR3 protein is CASSQDHSAMGYGHTF. CDR3 nucleotide sequence: TGTGCCAGCAGCCAAGATCACTCGGCTATGGGCTATGGCCACACCTTC.